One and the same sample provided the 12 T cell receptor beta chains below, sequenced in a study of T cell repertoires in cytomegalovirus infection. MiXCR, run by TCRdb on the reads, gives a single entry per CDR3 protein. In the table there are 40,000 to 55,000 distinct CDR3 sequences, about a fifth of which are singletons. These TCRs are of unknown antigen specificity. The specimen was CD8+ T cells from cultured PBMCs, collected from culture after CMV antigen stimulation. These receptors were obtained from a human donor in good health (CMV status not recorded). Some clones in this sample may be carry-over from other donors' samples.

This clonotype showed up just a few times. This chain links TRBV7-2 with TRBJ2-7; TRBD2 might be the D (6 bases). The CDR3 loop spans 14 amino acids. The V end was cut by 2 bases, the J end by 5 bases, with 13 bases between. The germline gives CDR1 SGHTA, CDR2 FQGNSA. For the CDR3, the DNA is TGTGCCAGCAGCTTAAGGGAGGAGAACGACGAGCAGTACTTC. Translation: CASSLREENDEQYF.

Written as DNA, the CDR3 is TGTGCCAGCAGCTTGAACCGGCTGATGTTCTTC. This translates into CASSLNRLMFF. This chain joins TRBV5-6 and TRBJ2-1; no clear D. V was cut by 1 base and J by 15 bases, with 11 bases left in between. From germline, CDR1 is SGHDT and CDR2 YYEEEE. The CDR3 is made up of 11 amino acids.

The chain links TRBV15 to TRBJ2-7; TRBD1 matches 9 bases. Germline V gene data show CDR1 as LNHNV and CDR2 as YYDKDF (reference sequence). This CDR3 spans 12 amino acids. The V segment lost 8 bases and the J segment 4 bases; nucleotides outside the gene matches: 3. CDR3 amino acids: CATSGQGYEQYF. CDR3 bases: TGTGCCACCTCGGGACAGGGTTACGAGCAGTACTTC.

CDR3 DNA: TGTGCCATCAGTGAGATGGGAGGGAAAGGCGATACGCAGTATTTT. Its translation is CAISEMGGKGDTQYF. V is TRBV10-3 and J is TRBJ2-3; 7 bases line up with TRBD2. Germline V gives CDR1 ENHRY, CDR2 SYGVKD. The CDR3 is made up of 15 amino acids. V lost 2 bases, J lost 6 bases, and 8 bases stayed unmatched.

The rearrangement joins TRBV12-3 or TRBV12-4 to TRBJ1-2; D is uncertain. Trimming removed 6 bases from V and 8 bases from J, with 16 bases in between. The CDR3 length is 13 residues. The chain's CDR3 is CASSPGPAWGYTF. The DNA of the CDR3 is TGTGCCAGCAGCCCTGGACCGGCCTGGGGCTACACCTTC.

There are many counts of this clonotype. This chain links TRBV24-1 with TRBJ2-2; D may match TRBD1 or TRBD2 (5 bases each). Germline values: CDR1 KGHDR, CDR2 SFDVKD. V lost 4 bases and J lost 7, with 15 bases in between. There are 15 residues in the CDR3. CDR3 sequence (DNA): TGTGCCACCAGTGACCAGGGACCGGGCCGCGGGGAGCTGTTTTTT. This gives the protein CATSDQGPGRGELFF.

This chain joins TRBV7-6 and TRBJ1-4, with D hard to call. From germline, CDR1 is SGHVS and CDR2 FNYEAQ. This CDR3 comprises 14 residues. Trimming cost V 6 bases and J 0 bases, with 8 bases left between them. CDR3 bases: TGTGCCAGCAGTCCGCGACCAACTAATGAAAAACTGTTTTTT. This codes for CASSPRPTNEKLFF.

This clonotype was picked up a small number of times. The CDR3 DNA follows: TGTGCCAGCAGCCGCGCTGGGGGTAATAACTATGGCTACACCTTC. This translates into CASSRAGGNNYGYTF. This sequence joins TRBV7-9 and TRBJ1-2; TRBD1 might be the D (5 bases). The CDR3 contains 15 residues. V was clipped by 5 bases and J by 1 base, with 14 bases between them. Germline values: CDR1 SEHNR, CDR2 FQNEAQ (reference sequence).

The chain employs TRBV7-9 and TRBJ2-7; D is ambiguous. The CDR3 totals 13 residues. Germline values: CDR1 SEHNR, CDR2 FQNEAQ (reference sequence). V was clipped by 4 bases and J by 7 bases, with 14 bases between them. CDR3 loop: CASSSGSLREQYF. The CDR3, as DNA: TGTGCCAGCAGCTCCGGGTCACTTAGAGAGCAGTACTTC. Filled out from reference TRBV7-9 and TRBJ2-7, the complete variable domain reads DTGVSQNPRHKITKRGQNVTFRCDPISEHNRLYWYRQTLGQGPEFLTYFQNEAQLEKSRLLSDRFSAERPKGSFSTLEIQRTEQGDSAMYLCASSSGSLREQYFGPGTRLTVT.

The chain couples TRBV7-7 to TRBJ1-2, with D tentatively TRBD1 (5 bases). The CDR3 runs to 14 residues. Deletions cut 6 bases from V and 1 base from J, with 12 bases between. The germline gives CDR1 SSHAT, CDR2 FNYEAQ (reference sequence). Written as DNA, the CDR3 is TGTGCCAGCAGTCGAGCCAGGGTTAACTATGGCTACACCTTC. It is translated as CASSRARVNYGYTF.

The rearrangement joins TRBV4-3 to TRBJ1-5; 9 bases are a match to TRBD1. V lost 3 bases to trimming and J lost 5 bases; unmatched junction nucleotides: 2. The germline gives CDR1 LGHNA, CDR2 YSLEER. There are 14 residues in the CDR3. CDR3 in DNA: TGCGCCAGCAGCCAGCGACAGGGGGATCAGCCCCAGCATTTT. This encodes CASSQRQGDQPQHF.

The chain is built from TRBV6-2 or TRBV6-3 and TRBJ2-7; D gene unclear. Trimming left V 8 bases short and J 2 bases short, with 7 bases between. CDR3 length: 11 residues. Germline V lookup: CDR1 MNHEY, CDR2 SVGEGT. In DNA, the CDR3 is TGTGCCAGCCCTGCGGCCTACGAGCAGTACTTC. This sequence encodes CASPAAYEQYF.